What follows is one TCR beta chain and its context. Sequenced by immunoSEQ multiplex PCR; TCRdb stores in-frame clones only, minus some. The sample has a few hundred thousand clones, 75% to 90% seen once. These data originate in a study of blood T cell repertoires in COVID-19. This CDR3 is built from 16 residues. Germline assignment: CDR1 SQVTM and CDR2 ANQGSEA. V lost 6 bases and J lost 3; bases outside the gene matches: 12. The specimen was PBMCs or T cells enriched from blood (not recorded which). The receptor was derived from a man younger than 35 who had recovered from COVID-19. The gene calls are TRBV29-1 and TRBJ1-3; TRBD1 agrees at 9 bases. CDR3 sequence (DNA): TGCAGCGTCCTGACAGGGGGTGGTATCGGTGGAAACACCATATATTTT. It yields the protein CSVLTGGGIGGNTIYF.